The 21 T cell receptor beta chains below come from one sample, sequenced in a study of cytomegalovirus exposure and HLA in healthy donors. In the PCR, 60 Vbeta and 13 Jbeta primers were used. Assay used: immunoSEQ multiplex PCR; TCRdb lists only in-frame clones, some missing. The table shows fewer than 200,000 clones, with roughly 80% occurring only once. Sample: PBMCs. The receptors stem from a woman aged 18-30 years in good health and CMV-seronegative.

The V call is TRBV18, the J call TRBJ2-7; maybe TRBD1 (6 bases). The V gene's germline CDR1 is KGHSH and CDR2 LQKENI. The ends were cut back, 0 bases at V and 4 bases at J, with 13 bases in the middle. CDR3 length: 15 residues. The CDR3, as DNA: TGTGCCAGCTCACCACCGGCCCAGGGGATGTACGAGCAGTACTTC. Protein product: CASSPPAQGMYEQYF.

The chain's CDR3 is CASSQGVTNSPLHF. Here the CDR3 DNA reads TGTGCCAGCAGCCAGGGGGTCACCAATTCACCCCTCCACTTT. The chain carries TRBV7-9 and TRBJ1-6; 7 bases map to TRBD1. Germline V lookup: CDR1 SEHNR, CDR2 FQNEAQ (reference sequence). V shed 5 bases and J 7 bases; nucleotides not matched to a gene: 5. CDR3 length: 14 residues. Filled out from reference TRBV7-9 and TRBJ1-6, the complete variable domain reads DTGVSQNPRHKITKRGQNVTFRCDPISEHNRLYWYRQTLGQGPEFLTYFQNEAQLEKSRLLSDRFSAERPKGSFSTLEIQRTEQGDSAMYLCASSQGVTNSPLHFGNGTRLTVT.

The rearrangement joins TRBV5-8 to TRBJ2-5; 7 nucleotides agree with TRBD1. V was clipped by 5 bases and J by 1 base; unmatched bases: 5. The CDR3 runs to 14 residues. The germline V gene encodes CDR1 SGHTS and CDR2 YDEGEE. The DNA for the CDR3 is TGTGCCAGCAGAAGCGACAGGGCCCAAGAGACCCAGTACTTC. Protein sequence: CASRSDRAQETQYF. The full variable domain, completed using reference TRBV5-8 and TRBJ2-5, is EAGVTQSPTHLIKTRGQQATLRCSPISGHTSVYWYQQALGLGLQFLLWYDEGEERNRGNFPPRFSGRQFPNYSSELNVNALELEDSALYLCASRSDRAQETQYFGPGTRLLVL.

This chain uses TRBV19 with TRBJ2-1, with TRBD2 matching over 11 bases. Germline CDR1 and CDR2: LNHDA and SQIVND (reference sequence). The CDR3 sequence is 16 residues long. Losses at the gene ends were 6 bases for V and 5 bases for J; bases not matched to a gene: 9. CDR3 loop: CASRRLTSGDNNEQFF. The CDR3 DNA follows: TGTGCCAGTAGGAGACTGACTAGCGGGGACAACAATGAGCAGTTCTTC.

Written as DNA, the CDR3 is TGTGCCAGCAGCCCGCGGGACACCATATATTTT. Translation gives CASSPRDTIYF. The chain employs TRBV6-1 and TRBJ1-3; D remains unclear. V was clipped by 6 bases and J by 8 bases, with 8 bases between them. The CDR3 extends over 11 amino acids. Germline CDR1 is MNHNS and CDR2 is SASEGT.

The sample holds a few counts of this clone. This sequence joins TRBV11-2 and TRBJ2-3; 12 bases are shared with TRBD2. CDR1 SGHAT and CDR2 FQNNGV come from the germline V gene. V trimming: 7 bases; J trimming: 6 bases; junction bases outside the gene matches: 8. This CDR3 comprises 15 residues. As DNA, the CDR3 is TGTGCCAGCACACGGACTAGCGGGATTTCGGATACGCAGTATTTT. Translating gives CASTRTSGISDTQYF.

The chain links TRBV6-6 to TRBJ1-4, with TRBD1 matching over 10 bases. This CDR3 spans 14 amino acids. In germline, CDR1 is MNHNY, CDR2 SVGAGI (reference sequence). J lost 5 bases, V lost 7 bases, and 4 bases had no gene match. Written as DNA, the CDR3 is TGTGCCAGCACCGAGGACAGGGGGAATGAAAAACTGTTTTTT. It is translated as CASTEDRGNEKLFF.

The chain carries TRBV7-9 and TRBJ2-7; 10 bases are a match to TRBD2. The CDR3 contains 14 residues. Trimming at V came to 5 bases and at J to 6 bases, leaving 7 bases not matched to a gene. Per germline, CDR1 SEHNR and CDR2 FQNEAQ (reference sequence). The chain's CDR3 is CASSRLAGETEQYF. In nucleotides, the CDR3 is TGTGCCAGCAGCCGCCTAGCGGGAGAGACCGAGCAGTACTTC.

As DNA, the CDR3 is TGTGCCAGCAGCTTCCCGGGACTAGCGGTTTACAATGAGCAGTTCTTC. Amino acids: CASSFPGLAVYNEQFF. V usage is TRBV7-9 and J usage is TRBJ2-1; 11 positions agree with TRBD2. CDR3 size: 16 residues. The J segment lost 4 bases and the V segment lost 3 bases, leaving 5 bases of the junction unmatched. Germline lookup yields CDR1 SEHNR and CDR2 FQNEAQ (reference sequence).

The CDR3 DNA is TGTGCCACCAGCTCCAGGGGGAATGAGCAGTTCTTC. Protein product: CATSSRGNEQFF. The rearrangement uses TRBV15 and TRBJ2-1; 7 nucleotides align to TRBD1. The CDR3 has 12 residues. Germline V gives CDR1 LNHNV, CDR2 YYDKDF (reference sequence). The V gene end was trimmed by 5 bases and the J gene end by 7 bases; junction bases not matched to a gene: 2. The full variable domain, rest sourced from reference TRBV15 and TRBJ2-1, is DAMVIQNPRYQVTQFGKPVTLSCSQTLNHNVMYWYQQKSSQAPKLLFHYYDKDFNNEADTPDNFQSRRPNTSFCFLDIRSPGLGDTAMYLCATSSRGNEQFFGPGTRLTVL.

This chain connects TRBV27 to TRBJ2-2, with D possibly TRBD1 on 6 matching bases. The CDR3 contains 15 residues. Trimming took 2 bases from V and 3 from J, leaving 10 bases between them. CDR1 and CDR2 from the germline V gene are MNHEY and SMNVEV (reference sequence). The CDR3 bases are TGTGCCAGCAGTTTAGGATCAGGGGACACCGGGGAGCTGTTTTTT. Translated: CASSLGSGDTGELFF.

The V call is TRBV28, the J call TRBJ2-7; weak D call: TRBD1 (5 bases). This CDR3 contains 13 residues. V was shortened by 4 bases and J by 4 bases, with 11 bases between the two germline ends. Germline values: CDR1 MDHEN, CDR2 SYDVKM. For the CDR3, the DNA is TGTGCCAGCAGTTCTTACAGGTCTTACGAGCAGTACTTC. Its protein product is CASSSYRSYEQYF.

This clone was picked up one time. The chain employs TRBV7-8 and TRBJ1-2, with 8 bases identical to TRBD1. CDR1 and CDR2 from the germline V gene are SGHVS and FQNEAQ. This CDR3 comprises 14 residues. V gave up 2 bases and J gave up 4 bases; unmatched junction bases: 3. The CDR3 DNA follows: TGTGCCAGCAGCTTACAACAGGGGGGCTATGGCTACACCTTC. It specifies CASSLQQGGYGYTF.

This chain connects TRBV18 to TRBJ1-1; TRBD1 is a possible D gene (5 bases). This CDR3 region has 14 residues. Trimming left V 0 bases short and J 4 bases short, with 9 bases between. CDR1 is KGHSH, CDR2 LQKENI, per germline. CDR3 sequence: CASSPPLGGTEAFF. The CDR3 DNA sequence: TGTGCCAGCTCACCACCCCTCGGGGGCACTGAAGCTTTCTTT.

V is TRBV28 and J is TRBJ2-7, with TRBD1 identical over 8 bases. Germline lookup yields CDR1 MDHEN and CDR2 SYDVKM. J lost 5 bases, V lost 5 bases, and 8 bases had no gene match. This CDR3 comprises 14 residues. This CDR3 is CASSNLRQGHEQYF. The CDR3 DNA sequence: TGTGCCAGCAGTAACCTCAGACAGGGGCACGAGCAGTACTTC.

The CDR3 loop reads CASSPQGQGIGYGYTF. The CDR3 coding sequence is TGTGCCAGCAGCCCACAGGGACAGGGGATCGGCTATGGCTACACCTTC. The V and J genes are TRBV28 and TRBJ1-2, with 10 positions matching TRBD1. Trimming removed 6 bases from V and 4 bases from J; junction bases left unmatched: 11. This CDR3 comprises 16 residues. Per the germline V gene, CDR1 is MDHEN and CDR2 is SYDVKM.

This chain joins TRBV28 and TRBJ1-4, with D perhaps TRBD1 (6 bases). From germline, CDR1 is MDHEN and CDR2 SYDVKM. There are 15 residues in the CDR3. The V end was cut by 3 bases, the J end by 3 bases, with 11 bases between. The CDR3 DNA follows: TGTGCCAGCAGTTTTGGGGGCTTGCCTAATGAAAAACTGTTTTTT. It yields the protein CASSFGGLPNEKLFF.

The chain joins TRBV30 to TRBJ2-7, with 9 bases identical to TRBD1. V was clipped by 0 bases and J by 3 bases; unmatched bases: 0. This CDR3 is 13 amino acids long. Germline CDR1 and CDR2: GTSNPN and SVGIG (reference sequence). In DNA form, the CDR3 reads TGTGCCTGGAGTGTGACAGGGGGCTACGAGCAGTACTTC. This encodes CAWSVTGGYEQYF. Drawing the rest from reference TRBV30 and TRBJ2-7, the complete variable domain is SQTIHQWPATLVQPVGSPLSLECTVEGTSNPNLYWYRQAAGRGLQLLFYSVGIGQISSEVPQNLSASRPQDRQFILSSKKLLLSDSGFYLCAWSVTGGYEQYFGPGTRLTVT.

V is TRBV29-1 and J is TRBJ1-1, with 9 nucleotides matching TRBD1. The CDR3 extends over 13 amino acids. Looked up from germline, CDR1 is SQVTM and CDR2 is ANQGSEA. The V segment lost 7 bases and the J segment 0 bases; nucleotides outside the gene matches: 3. This chain's CDR3 is CSARDRVNTEAFF. The CDR3 DNA sequence: TGCAGCGCCCGGGACAGGGTGAACACTGAAGCTTTCTTT.

As for this clone: This CDR3 is also generated by other DNA sequences in the sample. The chain recombines TRBV10-3 with TRBJ2-7, with D perhaps TRBD2 (6 bases). V lost 5 bases, J lost 1 base, and 9 bases lay in between. The CDR3 covers 13 residues. CDR1 is ENHRY, CDR2 SYGVKD, per germline. CDR3 in amino acids: CAISRDSSYEQYF. Here the CDR3 DNA reads TGTGCCATCAGTCGGGACTCATCCTACGAGCAGTACTTC.

The chain uses TRBV7-9 and TRBJ2-3, with 7 bases that match TRBD2. Germline CDR1 is SEHNR and CDR2 is FQNEAQ (reference sequence). The CDR3 covers 15 residues. V shed 3 bases and J 0 bases; nucleotides not matched to a gene: 3. CDR3 in amino acids: CASSFNSGSTDTQYF. The CDR3 DNA follows: TGTGCCAGCAGCTTCAATAGCGGGAGCACAGATACGCAGTATTTT.